This TCR beta chain was obtained from a study of blood T cell repertoires in COVID-19. Clones were sequenced by immunoSEQ multiplex PCR, and TCRdb holds only the in-frame ones, with some missing. The sample has roughly 200,000 clones, roughly 76% seen once; the top ten hold around 8.1%. The CDR3 covers 13 residues. In germline, CDR1 is SGHNT, CDR2 YENEEA. Trimming took off 0 bases at V and 3 bases at J, with 5 bases between the two ends. The sequencing sample was made of peripheral blood. The receptor comes from a woman in her forties or fifties with active or convalescent COVID-19. V usage is TRBV11-3 and J usage is TRBJ1-1; D gene uncertain. The chain's CDR3 is CASSLDEDTEAFF. The CDR3 region has the DNA TGTGCCAGCAGCTTAGATGAGGACACTGAAGCTTTCTTT.